Presented here are 5 T cell receptor beta chains from one specimen sequenced in a study of somatic mutations in cytotoxic T cells in rheumatoid arthritis. This table comes from immunoSEQ multiplex PCR, and its TCRdb copy is limited to in-frame clones, with some not included. The sample consists of 20,000 or so clones, 85% of them appearing once. Input material: CD8+ T cells sorted from blood. The origin of the receptors is a woman aged 40 to 49 with rheumatoid arthritis.

The V gene is TRBV10-3, the J gene TRBJ1-2; a possible D gene is TRBD1 (6 bases). This CDR3 is built from 13 residues. The V end was cut by 8 bases, the J end by 7 bases, with 17 bases between. Germline V gene lookup returns CDR1 ENHRY and CDR2 SYGVKD. Written as DNA, the CDR3 is TGTGCCATCTTTAAGGGGGGGGAGACTGGCTACACCTTC. This translates into CAIFKGGETGYTF.

The genes are TRBV9 and TRBJ2-7; no clear D gene. Trimming removed 0 bases at V and 5 bases at J, with 12 bases between. Per the germline V gene, CDR1 is SGDLS and CDR2 is YYNGEE. CDR3 length: 14 residues. The CDR3 loop reads CASSVGEGGHEQYF. Written as DNA, the CDR3 is TGTGCCAGCAGCGTAGGAGAAGGTGGGCACGAGCAGTACTTC.

V is TRBV2 and J is TRBJ2-7; 7 bases are a match to TRBD1. The CDR3 sequence is 12 residues long. CDR1 SNHLY and CDR2 FYNNEI come from the germline V gene. Germline trimming cut 6 bases from V and 4 bases from J; bases unmatched to any gene: 3. The CDR3 bases are TGTGCCAGCAGGGAGACAGGGTACGAGCAGTACTTC. Translation: CASRETGYEQYF.

This chain connects TRBV27 to TRBJ2-7; 12 nucleotides align to TRBD2. Germline-derived CDR1 and CDR2 are MNHEY and SMNVEV (reference sequence). The CDR3 runs to 17 residues. V lost 5 bases to trimming and J lost 2 bases; unmatched junction nucleotides: 10. The CDR3 DNA reads as TGTGCCAGCAGTGCCCGGTCTAGCGGGGGGGCCCCCTACGAGCAGTACTTC. Amino acids: CASSARSSGGAPYEQYF.

V gene TRBV4-1 combines with J gene TRBJ2-7, with 7 bases matching TRBD1. The CDR3 extends over 14 amino acids. J lost 4 bases, V lost 4 bases, and 7 bases had no gene match. The germline gives CDR1 MGHRA, CDR2 YSYEKL. CDR3 DNA sequence: TGCGCCAGCAGCCGACCAGACAGGGAGTACGAGCAGTACTTC. Its protein is CASSRPDREYEQYF.